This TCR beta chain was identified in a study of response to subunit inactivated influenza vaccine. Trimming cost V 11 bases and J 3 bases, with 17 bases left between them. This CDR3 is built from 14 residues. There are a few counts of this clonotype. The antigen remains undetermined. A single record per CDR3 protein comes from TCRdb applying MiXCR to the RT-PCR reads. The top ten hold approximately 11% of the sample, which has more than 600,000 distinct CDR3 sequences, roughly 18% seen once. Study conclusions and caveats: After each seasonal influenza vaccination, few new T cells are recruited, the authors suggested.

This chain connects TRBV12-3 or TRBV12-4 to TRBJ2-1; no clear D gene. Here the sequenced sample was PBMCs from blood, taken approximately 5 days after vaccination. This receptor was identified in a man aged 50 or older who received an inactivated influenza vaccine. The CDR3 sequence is CAAAVSSNYNEQFF. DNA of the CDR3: TGTGCCGCCGCAGTAAGCTCCAACTACAATGAGCAGTTCTTC.